This TCR beta chain was documented in a study of spatial heterogeneity in lung cancer. For the study at large: Sequence detection consistently recorded a greater number of beta-chain than alpha-chain sequences. There were, on average, more than eight raw-read appearances for each unique TCR and UMI combination. Study-level findings and limits: Among blood samples, ubiquitous expanded tumor TCRs appeared more at resection than at follow-up.

Time point denoted: sample taken at primary tumor resection. Whole RNA was taken from tumor, nontumor lung or frozen PBMC; it was then sequenced unsorted. There were some 70 donors, all of them untreated patients with early-stage non-small cell lung cancer. TCRdb passed the 5' RACE reads through MiXCR, listing each CDR3 protein once. The data show some 4,900 distinct CDR3 sequences, 20% to 30% seen once. This clonotype has just a few counts. Its antigen is as yet unknown. The clonotype comes from a male donor with early-stage non-small cell lung cancer. The specimen comprised PBMCs, sampled at surgery.

CDR3 sequence reads: CASGLDLAGGTDTQYF. The CDR3 coding sequence is TGTGCTAGTGGCCTCGACCTAGCGGGGGGCACAGATACGCAGTATTTT. The chain employs TRBV12-5 and TRBJ2-3; 10 bases align to TRBD2. V lost 6 bases and J lost 1; bases outside the gene matches: 7. Germline loops: CDR1 LGHNT, CDR2 FRNRAP. The CDR3 loop spans 16 amino acids. Complete variable domain (other parts from reference TRBV12-5 and TRBJ2-3): DARVTQTPRHKVTEMGQEVTMRCQPILGHNTVFWYRQTMMQGLELLAYFRNRAPLDDSGMPKDRFSAEMPDATLATLKIQPSEPRDSAVYFCASGLDLAGGTDTQYFGPGTRLTVL.